The subject of this entry is one T cell receptor (beta chain). This clonotype was observed many times. Its binding antigen is unknown. No much larger clonotype is one base removed from it; base qualities were not supplied. Library method: PCR. The reads were generated on a NextSeq 500. Preparation of bulk TCR libraries followed a previously described approach, with the TCR primers listed in Table S5. Total RNA was purified with the Qiagen AllPrep DNA/RNA kit. Reads from multiple sequencing runs of the same library were pooled before analysis. The published analysis was carried out like this. Reads were retained only if an exact TCR constant sequence was present, and the retained reads were trimmed to 150 nt and grouped according to their 12-nt molecular barcodes. Reads in each barcode group were sub-clustered using a 15% Levenshtein threshold, and a quality-weighted consensus sequence was built for each RNA molecule. Non-functional sequences were excluded, and lower-count sequences lying one edit away from another sequence were also excluded. On the basis of fitting two negative binomial distributions, barcode sub-clusters with fewer than 20% of the maximum read count were discarded. TCRdb itself trimmed the public reads at Q25 with fastp, ran MiXCR and retained productive beta chains. Here each entry gathers all rows of one CDR3 protein and keeps the most common genes and DNA. TCRdb's processing, not the study's, gives the V and J calls here. This sample lists 460,000 or so distinct CDR3 sequences; 25% were detected once. In total, the top ten clones hold around 0.76% of the sample.

This record belongs to a study of molecular identifiers for immune sequencing clone quantification (dated by TCRdb to 2016 to 2018). About the investigation overall: For a replicate experiment, RNA from around 20,000 or 99,000 naive CD8 T cells was divided into five aliquots, of which four were sequenced. CD8 T cells were used in a methods study to benchmark molecular-identifier clustering-based TCR repertoire sequencing (MIDCIRS) and TCR RNA copy counting.

Libraries of naive CD8 T cells were built from about 20,000 to 1,000,000 sorted cells, with 10%, 30% or 50% of the purified RNA used. Naive CD8 T cells, defined as CD8+CD4-CCR7+CD45RA+, were FACS-sorted into RLT Plus buffer on a BD FACSAria II. To test detection sensitivity, Jurkat RNA equal to approximately 10 TCR copies was added to samples of roughly 17,000-1,100,000 naive CD8 T cells. Enrichment of CD8 T cells was performed with RosetteSep CD8+ T Cell Enrichment Cocktail and Ficoll-Paque, after which ACK red cell lysis was carried out. The CDR3, from cysteine to phenylalanine, totals 12 residues. The read is trimmed to its CDR3 DNA, 36 bases read in frame from base 1. Between the V and J ends, shortened by 3 bases and 1 base respectively, the junction contains 6 bases. For CDR1 and CDR2, the germline V gene lists SQVTM and ANQGSEA. Here is what the overall study found, with its caveats: Highly expanded clone sizes could be underestimated if identical TCR molecules share a barcode. The naive libraries included spiked-in Jurkat TCR RNA (fewer than 11 copies' worth), and this Jurkat TCR RNA is not part of the donor repertoire. Even against a background of about a million naive CD8 T cells, spiked-in Jurkat TCR RNA amounting to a single cell's worth was reported to be detectable. Modeling indicated approximately 3.2 TCR RNA copies recovered per cell, compared with roughly 9.7 by digital PCR, which implies a capture efficiency of about 27%. When barcode sub-clustering was omitted, TCR diversity was inflated by chimeric consensus sequences, with chimeras reaching as high as 47%. In CMV-specific effector cells, clones with more than 20 RNA copies accounted for over 99% of molecules, whereas in naive cells such clones accounted for under 1%.

Material: naive CD8+ T cells from blood, with Jurkat cell RNA spiked in. This sample's cell subset or site label indicates: FACS-sorted CD8+CD4-CCR7+CD45RA+ naive T cells. The sequence came from a human donor in good health. Some libraries in this study had Jurkat cell RNA spiked in. The receptor chain draws on TRBV29-1 and TRBJ1-1, with the D segment identity uncertain. For the CDR3, the sequence is CSVDAENTEAFF. The DNA is as follows: TGCAGCGTTGACGCAGAGAACACTGAAGCTTTCTTT.